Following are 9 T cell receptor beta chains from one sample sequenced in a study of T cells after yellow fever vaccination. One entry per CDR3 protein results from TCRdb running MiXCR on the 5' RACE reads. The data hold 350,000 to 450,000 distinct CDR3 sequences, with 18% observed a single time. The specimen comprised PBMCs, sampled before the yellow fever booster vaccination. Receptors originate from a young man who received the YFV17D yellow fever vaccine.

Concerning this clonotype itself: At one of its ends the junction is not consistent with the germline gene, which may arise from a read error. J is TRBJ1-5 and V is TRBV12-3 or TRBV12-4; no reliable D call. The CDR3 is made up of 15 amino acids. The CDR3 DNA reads TGTGCCGGCAGCTATGGTACTAAGGGCAATCAGCCCCAGCATTTT. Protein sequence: CAGSYGTKGNQPQHF.

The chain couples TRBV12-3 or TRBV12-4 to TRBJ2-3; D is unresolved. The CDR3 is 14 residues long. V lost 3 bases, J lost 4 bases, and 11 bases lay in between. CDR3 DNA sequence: TGTGCCAGCAGTTTTAGTCCCCCTCCAGATACGCAGTATTTT. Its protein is CASSFSPPPDTQYF.

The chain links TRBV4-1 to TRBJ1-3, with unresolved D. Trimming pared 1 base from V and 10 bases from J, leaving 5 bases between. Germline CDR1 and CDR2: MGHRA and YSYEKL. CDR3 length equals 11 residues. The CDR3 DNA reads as TGCGCCAGCAGCCAAGGGGCGACCATATATTTT. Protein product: CASSQGATIYF.

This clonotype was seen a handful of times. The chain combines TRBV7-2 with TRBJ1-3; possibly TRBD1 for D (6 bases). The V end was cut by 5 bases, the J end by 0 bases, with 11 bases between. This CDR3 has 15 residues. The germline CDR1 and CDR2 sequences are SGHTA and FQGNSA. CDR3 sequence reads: CASSRTVSSGNTIYF. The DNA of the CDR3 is TGTGCCAGCAGCCGGACAGTCAGCTCTGGAAACACCATATATTTT.

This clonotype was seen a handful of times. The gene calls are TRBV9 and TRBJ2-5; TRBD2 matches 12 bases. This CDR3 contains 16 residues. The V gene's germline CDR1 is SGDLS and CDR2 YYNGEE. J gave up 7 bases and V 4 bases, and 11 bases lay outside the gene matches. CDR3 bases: TGTGCCAGCAGCTTTGGACTAGCGGGGTCCCTTGGGACCCAGTACTTC. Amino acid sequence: CASSFGLAGSLGTQYF.

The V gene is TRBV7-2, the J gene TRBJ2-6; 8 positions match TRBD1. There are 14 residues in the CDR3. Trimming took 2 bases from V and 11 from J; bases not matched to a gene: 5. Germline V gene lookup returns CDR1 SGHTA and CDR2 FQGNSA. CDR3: CASSLQGALDVLTF. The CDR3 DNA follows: TGTGCCAGCAGCTTACAGGGGGCGTTGGACGTCCTGACTTTC. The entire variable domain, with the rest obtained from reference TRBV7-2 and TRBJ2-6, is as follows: GAGVSQSPSNKVTEKGKDVELRCDPISGHTALYWYRQSLGQGLEFLIYFQGNSAPDKSGLPSDRFSAERTGGSVSTLTIQRTQQEDSAVYLCASSLQGALDVLTFGAGSRLTVL.

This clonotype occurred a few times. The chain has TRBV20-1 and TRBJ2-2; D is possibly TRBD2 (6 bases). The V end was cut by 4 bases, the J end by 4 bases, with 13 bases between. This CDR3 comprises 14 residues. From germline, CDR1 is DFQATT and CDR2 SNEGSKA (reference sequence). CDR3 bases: TGCAGTGCTAAGGTCCGGGGGAGCACCGGGGAGCTGTTTTTT. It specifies CSAKVRGSTGELFF.

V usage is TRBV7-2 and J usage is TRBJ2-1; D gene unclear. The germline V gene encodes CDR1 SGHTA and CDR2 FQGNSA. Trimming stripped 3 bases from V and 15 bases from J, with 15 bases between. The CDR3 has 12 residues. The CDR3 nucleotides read TGTGCCAGCAGCTTCCGGGTCGAGGAAAGGTTCTTC. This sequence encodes CASSFRVEERFF.

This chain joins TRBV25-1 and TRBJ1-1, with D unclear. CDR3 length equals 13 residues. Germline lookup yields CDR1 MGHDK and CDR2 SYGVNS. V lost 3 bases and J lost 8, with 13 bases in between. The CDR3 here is CASSDGFILEAFF. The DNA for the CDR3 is TGTGCCAGCAGTGACGGGTTCATTCTCGAAGCTTTCTTT.